The rows below give T cell receptor beta chains drawn from one sample of a study of blood T cells in healthy people across ages. TCRdb itself ran the 5' RACE reads through MiXCR, one entry per CDR3 protein. Of around 900,000 distinct CDR3 sequences listed, around 30% are singletons. Sequencing was carried out using blood. These receptors all come from a woman older than 75 in good health. CDR3s include the opening cysteine and the closing phenylalanine or tryptophan. For some rows the clone size is stated as once, few or many, or as a class when expanded; others skip it.

- | TRBJ2-3 | TRBV2 | CASSPPVLTGGTDTQYF
- | TRBJ2-1 | TRBV4-2 | CVGSQDRGTSGVEQFF
few | TRBJ2-7 | TRBV5-1 | CASSSAGTTYEQYF
- | TRBJ1-2 | TRBV5-4 | CASSLAGSLGYTF
few | TRBJ2-5 | TRBV11-2 | CASSSGGPNEQYF
many | TRBJ2-5 | TRBV7-9 | CASSPRTSRETQYF
few | TRBJ1-1 | TRBV7-2 | CASSGQRHMNTEAFF
many | TRBJ2-5 | TRBV6-2/TRBV6-3 | CASSWTSRETQYF
many | TRBJ2-5 | TRBV6-2/TRBV6-3 | CASRFSGAETQYF
many | TRBJ2-7 | TRBV7-6 | CASSLGHDEQYF
many | TRBJ2-3 | TRBV29-1 | CSVVGGGLDTQYF
few | TRBJ1-4 | TRBV20-1 | CSAPRQVEAEKLFF
many | TRBJ1-5 | TRBV21-1 | CASGKSEVQPQHF
many | TRBJ2-4 | TRBV7-2 | CASSSVIGAKNIQYF
many | TRBJ2-1 | TRBV7-6 | CASSRRDGNSYNEQFF
- | TRBJ1-3 | TRBV4-3 | CASSQVSGGTIYF
- | TRBJ1-1 | TRBV14 | CASSPHSGQGGAFF
many | TRBJ2-5 | TRBV7-9 | CASSREYQETQYF
- | TRBJ2-3 | TRBV28 | CASGTGLRTDTQYF
few | TRBJ1-1 | TRBV29-1 | CSVEMGPNTEAFF
- | TRBJ1-4 | TRBV18 | CASSPSPTNEKLFF
- | TRBJ1-6 | TRBV6-5 | CASSYKPRGDSPLHF
- | TRBJ1-5 | TRBV11-3 | CASSLAGVEPEHF
many | TRBJ2-7 | TRBV20-1 | CSAGLDRGYEQYF
many | TRBJ1-2 | TRBV6-5 | CASSYQGGYTF
many | TRBJ2-3 | TRBV5-5 | CASSSGPGTDTQYF
many | TRBJ2-1 | TRBV7-2 | CASSPRRGFEQFF
many | TRBJ2-5 | TRBV12-3/TRBV12-4 | CASTDRAGTYQETQYF
few | TRBJ2-2 | TRBV5-6 | CASSTRGTGDTGELFF
many | TRBJ2-7 | TRBV6-2/TRBV6-3 | CASRGQGARYEQYF
many | TRBJ1-1 | TRBV7-2 | CASSLWSGVSEAFF
- | TRBJ2-7 | TRBV5-1 | CASSLSGTDNYEQYF
many | TRBJ2-1 | TRBV12-5 | CASGYGTSGGPSEQFF
- | TRBJ2-3 | TRBV24-1 | CATGDGRQGGTDTQCF
- | TRBJ2-3 | TRBV6-5 | CASSSQDRESTDTQYF
- | TRBJ2-4 | TRBV19 | CASSILDRGENIQYF
- | TRBJ2-7 | TRBV20-1 | CSASPGQSYEQYF
many | TRBJ2-5 | TRBV11-3 | CASSPSPVGEQYF
many | TRBJ1-2 | TRBV20-1 | CSARDPGRGSGYTF
- | TRBJ2-5 | TRBV5-1 | CASSRSQARETQYF
many | TRBJ2-7 | TRBV5-1 | CASSQTPDRGFSEQYF
- | TRBJ2-7 | TRBV14 | CASSRGLAGAREQYF
few | TRBJ2-1 | TRBV12-3/TRBV12-4 | CASSSVTGGINEQFF
- | - | TRBV7-8 | CASSLEDFAYEQYF
many | TRBJ1-2 | TRBV6-1 | CASRATAVYGYTF
- | TRBJ2-2 | TRBV5-4 | CASSLEGGVNTGELFF
many | TRBJ2-7 | TRBV9 | CASSVGDSGYEQYF
few | TRBJ1-2 | TRBV1 | CTSSHRVFAANYGYTF
few | TRBJ1-2 | TRBV14 | CASSQVTGGRYGYTF
many | TRBJ2-7 | TRBV7-9 | CASSFYKSSEQYF
- | TRBJ1-4 | TRBV7-9 | CASSLDSEKLFF
- | TRBJ1-6 | TRBV5-1 | CASRMGQRDNSPLHF